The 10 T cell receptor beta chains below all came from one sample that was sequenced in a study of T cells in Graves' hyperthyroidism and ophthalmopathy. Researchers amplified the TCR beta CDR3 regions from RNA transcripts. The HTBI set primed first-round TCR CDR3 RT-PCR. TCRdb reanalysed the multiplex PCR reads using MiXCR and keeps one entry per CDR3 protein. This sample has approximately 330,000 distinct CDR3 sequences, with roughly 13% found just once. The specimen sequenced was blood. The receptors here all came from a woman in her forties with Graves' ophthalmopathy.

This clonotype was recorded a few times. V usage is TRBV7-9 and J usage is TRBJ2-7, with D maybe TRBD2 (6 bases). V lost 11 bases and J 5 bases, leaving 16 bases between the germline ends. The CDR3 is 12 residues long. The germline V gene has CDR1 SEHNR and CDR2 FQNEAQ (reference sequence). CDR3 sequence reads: CAGRRAGNEQYF. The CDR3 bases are TGTGCCGGAAGAAGGGCGGGGAACGAGCAGTACTTC.

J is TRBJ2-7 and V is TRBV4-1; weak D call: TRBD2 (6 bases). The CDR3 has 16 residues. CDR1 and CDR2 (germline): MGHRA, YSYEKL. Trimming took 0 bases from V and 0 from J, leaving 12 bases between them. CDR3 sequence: CASSQESGLSSYEQYF. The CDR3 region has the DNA TGCGCCAGCAGCCAAGAGAGCGGGCTGAGCTCCTACGAGCAGTACTTC.

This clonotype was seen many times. The CDR3 region is CSVSQGSNQPQHF. The CDR3 DNA sequence: TGCAGCGTGTCGCAGGGTAGCAATCAGCCCCAGCATTTT. The genes are TRBV29-1 and TRBJ1-5; D is perhaps TRBD1 (5 bases). Trimming took off 6 bases at V and 0 bases at J, with 9 bases between the two ends. The germline CDR1 and CDR2 sequences are SQVTM and ANQGSEA. This CDR3 comprises 13 residues.

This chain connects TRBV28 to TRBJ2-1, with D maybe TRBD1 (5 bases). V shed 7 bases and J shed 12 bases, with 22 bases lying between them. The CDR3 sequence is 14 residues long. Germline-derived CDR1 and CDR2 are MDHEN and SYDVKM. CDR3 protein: CASMISGIQTGQFF. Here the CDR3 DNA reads TGTGCCAGCATGATTTCAGGGATTCAAACCGGGCAGTTCTTC.

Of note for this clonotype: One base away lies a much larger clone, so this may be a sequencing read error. The CDR3 DNA sequence: TGCAGTGCTACCCCGGCGGGTGAGCAGTACTTC. The encoded protein is CSATPAGEQYF. The chain is built from TRBV20-1 and TRBJ2-7; D perhaps matches TRBD2 (5 bases). Trimming cost V 4 bases and J 7 bases, with 11 bases left between them. Per germline, CDR1 DFQATT and CDR2 SNEGSKA (reference sequence). This CDR3 region has 11 residues.

The CDR3 bases are TGTGCCAGCAGTAGGACCGAGGGCGGTGGCTACACCTTC. It translates to CASSRTEGGGYTF. The chain employs TRBV12-3 or TRBV12-4 and TRBJ1-2; no clear D gene. This CDR3 is built from 13 residues. The V gene lost 5 bases and the J gene lost 7 bases, with 14 bases spanning the gap.

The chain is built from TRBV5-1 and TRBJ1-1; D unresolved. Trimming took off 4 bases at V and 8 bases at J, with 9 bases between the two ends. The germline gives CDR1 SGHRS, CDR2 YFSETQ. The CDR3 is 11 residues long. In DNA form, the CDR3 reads TGCGCCAGCAGCAACGGTGGGGAAGCTTTCTTT. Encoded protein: CASSNGGEAFF.

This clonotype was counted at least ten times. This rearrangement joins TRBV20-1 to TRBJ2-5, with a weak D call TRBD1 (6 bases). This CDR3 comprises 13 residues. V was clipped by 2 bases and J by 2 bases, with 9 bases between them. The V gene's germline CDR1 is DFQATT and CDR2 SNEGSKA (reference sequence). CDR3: CSARQQGQETQYF. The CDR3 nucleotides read TGCAGTGCTAGACAGCAGGGGCAAGAGACCCAGTACTTC.

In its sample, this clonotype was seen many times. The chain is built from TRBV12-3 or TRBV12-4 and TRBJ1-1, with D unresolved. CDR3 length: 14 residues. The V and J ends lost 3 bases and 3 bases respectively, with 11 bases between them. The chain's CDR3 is CASSFPGKDTEAFF. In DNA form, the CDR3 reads TGTGCCAGCAGTTTTCCGGGAAAAGACACTGAAGCTTTCTTT.

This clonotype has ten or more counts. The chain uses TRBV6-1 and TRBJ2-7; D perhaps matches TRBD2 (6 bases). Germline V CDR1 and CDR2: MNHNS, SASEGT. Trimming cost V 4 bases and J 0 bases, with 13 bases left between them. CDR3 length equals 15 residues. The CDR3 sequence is CASSAPGGTSYEQYF. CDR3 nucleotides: TGTGCCAGCAGTGCCCCTGGGGGGACCTCCTACGAGCAGTACTTC.